This T cell receptor (beta chain) is from a study of blood T cell repertoires in COVID-19. Unmatched junction bases numbered 9, after V lost 5 bases and J lost 4 bases. CDR3 length: 17 residues. Germline-derived CDR1 and CDR2 are SGHAT and FQNNGV. In the original workflow: Estimates of nucleated cell counts were drawn from the amplification of reference gene primers. Profiling relied on immunoSEQ multiplex PCR, and the TCRdb table lists in-frame clones only, not all of them. V, J and clone size are taken as reported in that table, and D and trimming were inferred from the DNA itself. The data hold 120,000 or so clones, with about 85% observed a single time.

The rearrangement joins TRBV11-2 to TRBJ1-3, with 12 bases lining up with TRBD1. Sequences were obtained from peripheral blood. This clonotype was obtained from a man between 60 and 75 years old with acute or convalescent COVID-19. The CDR3: CASSTGTGGFPGNTIYF. DNA of the CDR3: TGTGCCAGCAGCACAGGGACAGGGGGCTTTCCCGGAAACACCATATATTTT.